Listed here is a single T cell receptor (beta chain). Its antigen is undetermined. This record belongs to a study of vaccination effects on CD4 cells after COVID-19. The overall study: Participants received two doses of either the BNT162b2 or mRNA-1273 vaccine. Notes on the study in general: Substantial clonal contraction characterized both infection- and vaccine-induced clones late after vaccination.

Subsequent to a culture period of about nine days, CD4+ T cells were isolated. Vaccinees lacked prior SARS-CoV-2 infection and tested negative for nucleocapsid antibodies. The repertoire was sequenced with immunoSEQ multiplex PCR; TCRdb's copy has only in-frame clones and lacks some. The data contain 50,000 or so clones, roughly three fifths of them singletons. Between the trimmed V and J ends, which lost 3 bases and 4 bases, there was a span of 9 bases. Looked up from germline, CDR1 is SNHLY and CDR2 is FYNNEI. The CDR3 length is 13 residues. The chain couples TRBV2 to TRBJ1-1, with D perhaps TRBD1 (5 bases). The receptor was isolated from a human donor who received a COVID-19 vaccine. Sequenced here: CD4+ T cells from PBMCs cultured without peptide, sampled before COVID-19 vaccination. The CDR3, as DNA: TGTGCCAGCAGTGACGGGGGATCCACTGAAGCTTTCTTT. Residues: CASSDGGSTEAFF.